This TCR beta chain is drawn from a study of blood T cell repertoires in COVID-19 (TCRdb year 2020). About the full investigation: Samples covering the acute and convalescent phases of COVID-19 were provided by collaborators in the United States, Italy and Spain. The dataset comprised deeply sampled blood TCRbeta repertoires from subjects exposed to, actively infected with, or recovered from COVID-19. Sample metadata almost always included a de-identified subject ID, COVID-19 status, age in years and sex. The prospective study material was composed of cDNA or gDNA derived from T cells, B-cell-depleted T cells, or PBMCs. Where available, HLA class I and class II types were taken from metadata supplied by the sample provider and were not determined by assay-based typing. The repertoires were released in a freely available public database meant as a resource for research on the immune response to SARS-CoV-2. Samples were obtained from the ongoing ImmuneRACE study (first 160 participants) and from 1,000 to 1,500 subjects provided by 6 global collaborators.

Study-wide findings and limitations: The amount of clinical and demographic metadata varied by source and participant and was provided uncurated.

Each collaborating institution followed its own protocols to collect whole blood in K2EDTA tubes. For TCRbeta analysis, collaborator samples were shipped as frozen whole blood, as isolated PBMCs, or as DNA extracted from either sample type. Regarding this clone: This clone's antigen is unknown. Within one base of it there is no much larger clone, and no base qualities were kept.

Between the V and J ends, shortened by 6 bases and 2 bases respectively, the junction contains 17 bases. The germline V gene specifies SGHTA as CDR1 and FQGNSA as CDR2. From its cysteine to its phenylalanine, the CDR3 spans 15 amino acids. The entry retains the CDR3 DNA only, 45 bases that are in frame from base 1. The immunoSEQ Assay, a bias-controlled multiplex PCR, was used to amplify TCRbeta CDR3 regions from genomic DNA. The original methods were these. The number of nucleated cells in each sample was estimated by amplification of reference gene primers within the assay. Sequence reads were collapsed and filtered to measure the absolute abundance of every unique TCRbeta CDR3 rearrangement. Productive Simpson clonality was computed per sample as the square root of Simpson's diversity index over productive rearrangements. TCRdb provides this immuneACCESS table in a form limited to in-frame rearrangements. Some clones are lacking; in checked studies, under half of them reflect an unresolved V gene, and why the rest are absent is not known. V, J and clone size derive from that table, while D and trimming were established from the DNA sequence. In all, the sample holds 20,000 to 25,000 clones, and around 80% of those were seen once. Of the sample, around 23% is held by the ten largest clones.

Input material: peripheral blood. The chain is made from TRBV7-2 and TRBJ2-7; the D gene is perhaps TRBD1, from 6 matching bases. The sequence was obtained from a man older than 75 with active or convalescent COVID-19. The nucleotides read TGTGCCAGCAGTTATTTTCGTGGGGGCGCCTACGAGCAGTACTTC. Its protein reads: CASSYFRGGAYEQYF. Where the CDR3 stops, the reference TRBV7-2 and TRBJ2-7 genes take over; the full variable domain is GAGVSQSPSNKVTEKGKDVELRCDPISGHTALYWYRQSLGQGLEFLIYFQGNSAPDKSGLPSDRFSAERTGGSVSTLTIQRTQQEDSAVYLCASSYFRGGAYEQYFGPGTRLTVT.